This entry concerns a single T cell receptor beta chain. The sample comes from a study of shared clonotypes between healthy human individuals. Losses at the gene ends were 1 base for V and 2 bases for J; bases not matched to a gene: 5. From germline, CDR1 is GTSNPN and CDR2 SVGIG (reference sequence). The CDR3 has 14 residues. For each subset, genomic DNA was distributed in equal portions over several immunoSEQ plates. Sequencing used immunoSEQ multiplex PCR; TCRdb keeps in-frame clones, though not all of them. The data contain roughly 2.4 million clones, nearly 97% of them singletons. The V call is TRBV30, the J call TRBJ2-7; 7 nucleotides agree with TRBD1. The sample consisted of naive CD4+ T cells sorted from blood. Subset noted: CD45RA+ positively selected. This TCR was sampled from a man in his late teens or twenties in good health. CDR3: CAWSEGGKTYEQYF. CDR3 in DNA: TGTGCCTGGAGTGAAGGGGGCAAGACCTACGAGCAGTACTTC.